This T cell receptor (beta chain) was recovered during a study of blood T cell repertoires in COVID-19. In the study overall: There were acute and convalescent COVID-19 samples, and they came from the United States, Italy and Spain.

With 0 bases clipped from V and 4 bases from J, the junction kept 8 bases outside the gene matches. The CDR3 totals 17 residues. Germline V gives CDR1 MGHRA, CDR2 YSYEKL. As processed by the authors: Amplification with reference gene primers provided the estimates of nucleated cell counts. Generated by immunoSEQ multiplex PCR, the TCRdb table keeps only in-frame clones and is missing some. V, J and clone size reflect that table, while D and trimming were determined from the DNA. This repertoire shows about 21,000 clones, about 88% found once; its top ten account for roughly 25%. Sample: peripheral blood. The receptor comes from a human donor with active COVID-19. The donor label of this sample is uncertain. This chain joins TRBV4-1 and TRBJ2-1; TRBD2 agrees at 8 bases. CDR3 DNA: TGCGCCAGCAGCCAAGAGGGGGGACTAGAACCATACAATGAGCAGTTCTTC. This translates into CASSQEGGLEPYNEQFF.